This TCR beta chain is drawn from a study of prognosis after radiotherapy for stage I lung cancer. Overall study: Radiotherapy: SBRT, 3 to 5 fractions, biologically effective dose at least 100 Gy.

The CDR3 consists of 14 residues. Germline values: CDR1 MRHNA, CDR2 SNTAGT. Trimming at V came to 6 bases and at J to 4 bases, leaving 5 bases not matched to a gene. In its sample, this clonotype is medium-sized (0.01 to 0.1%). What it binds is unknown. Whole-study findings and limits: It was not determined whether the expanded TCR clones were tumor-specific.

Two rounds of multiplex PCR amplified TCR beta CDR3 from genomic DNA. Used in first-round PCR were primers specific to each TRBV and TRBJ gene. Via MiXCR, TCRdb re-called the multiplex PCR reads, giving one row per CDR3 protein. The data hold under 13,000 distinct CDR3 sequences, with approximately 50% observed a single time. The chain carries TRBV6-4 and TRBJ1-1, with 10 bases aligning to TRBD1. This receptor was identified in a donor over 45 with non-small cell lung cancer. Source: PBMCs, taken before or after stereotactic body radiation therapy (not recorded which). The CDR3 DNA sequence: TGTGCCAGCAGACAGACAGGGGGCGGCACTGAAGCTTTCTTT. Translation: CASRQTGGGTEAFF.